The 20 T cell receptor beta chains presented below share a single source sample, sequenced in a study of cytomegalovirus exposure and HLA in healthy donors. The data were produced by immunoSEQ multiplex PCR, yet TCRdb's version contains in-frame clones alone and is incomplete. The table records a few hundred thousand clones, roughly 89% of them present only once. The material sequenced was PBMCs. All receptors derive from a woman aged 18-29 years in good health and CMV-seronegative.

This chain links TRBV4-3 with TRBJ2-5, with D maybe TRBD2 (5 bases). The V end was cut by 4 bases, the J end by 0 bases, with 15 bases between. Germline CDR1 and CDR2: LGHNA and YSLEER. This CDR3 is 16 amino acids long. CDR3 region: CASSPAWSGYQETQYF. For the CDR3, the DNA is TGCGCCAGCAGCCCCGCGTGGTCGGGGTACCAAGAGACCCAGTACTTC.

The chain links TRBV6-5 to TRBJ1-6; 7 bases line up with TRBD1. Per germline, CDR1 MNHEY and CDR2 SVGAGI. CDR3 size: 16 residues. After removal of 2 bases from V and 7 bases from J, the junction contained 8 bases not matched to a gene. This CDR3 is CASSYLLGTANSPLHF. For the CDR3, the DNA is TGTGCCAGCAGTTACCTCCTAGGGACAGCCAATTCACCCCTCCACTTT.

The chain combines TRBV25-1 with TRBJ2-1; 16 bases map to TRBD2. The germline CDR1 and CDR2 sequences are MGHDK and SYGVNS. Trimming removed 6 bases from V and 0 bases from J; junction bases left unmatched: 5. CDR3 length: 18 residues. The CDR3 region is CASSAGLAGGSSYNEQFF. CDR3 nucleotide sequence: TGTGCCAGCAGCGCGGGACTAGCGGGGGGGAGCTCCTACAATGAGCAGTTCTTC.

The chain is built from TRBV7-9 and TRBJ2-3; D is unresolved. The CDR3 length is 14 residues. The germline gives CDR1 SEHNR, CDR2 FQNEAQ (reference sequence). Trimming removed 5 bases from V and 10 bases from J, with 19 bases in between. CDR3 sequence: CASSLLGDPRSQYF. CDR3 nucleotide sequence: TGTGCCAGCAGCCTCCTAGGCGATCCACGATCGCAGTATTTT.

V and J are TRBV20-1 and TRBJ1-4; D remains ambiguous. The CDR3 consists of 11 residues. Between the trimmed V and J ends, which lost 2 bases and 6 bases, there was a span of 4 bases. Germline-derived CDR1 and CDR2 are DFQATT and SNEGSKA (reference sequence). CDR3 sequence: CSARYDEKLFF. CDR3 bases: TGCAGTGCTAGATATGATGAAAAACTGTTTTTT.

The CDR3 region has the DNA TGTGCCAGCAGTTCAGGGAACACTGGAAACACCATATATTTT. It translates to CASSSGNTGNTIYF. This chain links TRBV27 with TRBJ1-3; weak D call: TRBD1 (5 bases). Trimming took off 4 bases at V and 2 bases at J, with 9 bases between the two ends. Germline V CDR1 and CDR2: MNHEY, SMNVEV (reference sequence). This CDR3 is built from 14 residues.

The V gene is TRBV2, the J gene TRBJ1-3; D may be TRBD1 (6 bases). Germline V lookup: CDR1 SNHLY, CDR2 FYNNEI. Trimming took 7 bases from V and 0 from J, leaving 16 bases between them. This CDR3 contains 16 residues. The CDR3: CASNSGQFVSGNTIYF. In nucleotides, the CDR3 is TGTGCCAGCAATTCAGGACAGTTCGTCTCTGGAAACACCATATATTTT.

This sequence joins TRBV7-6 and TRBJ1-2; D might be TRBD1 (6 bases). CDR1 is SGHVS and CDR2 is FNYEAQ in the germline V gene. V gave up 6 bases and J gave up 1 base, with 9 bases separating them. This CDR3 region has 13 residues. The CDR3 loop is CASSLDSNYGYTF. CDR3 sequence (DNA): TGTGCCAGCAGTCTGGACAGTAACTATGGCTACACCTTC.

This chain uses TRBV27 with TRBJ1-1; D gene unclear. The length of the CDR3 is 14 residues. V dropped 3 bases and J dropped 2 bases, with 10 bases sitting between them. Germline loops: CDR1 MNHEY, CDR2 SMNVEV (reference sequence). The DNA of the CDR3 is TGTGCCAGCAGTTTGACCCCGACAAACACTGAAGCTTTCTTT. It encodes CASSLTPTNTEAFF.

The CDR3, as DNA: TGTGCCAGCAGCTTGTCGGCCAGGGTTTCGGGAGAGACCCAGTACTTC. This gives the protein CASSLSARVSGETQYF. The V and J genes are TRBV5-4 and TRBJ2-5; perhaps TRBD1 as D (5 bases). V was trimmed by 1 base and J by 4 bases, leaving 17 bases between them. Germline-derived CDR1 and CDR2 are SGHNT and YYREEE (reference sequence). This CDR3 has 16 residues.

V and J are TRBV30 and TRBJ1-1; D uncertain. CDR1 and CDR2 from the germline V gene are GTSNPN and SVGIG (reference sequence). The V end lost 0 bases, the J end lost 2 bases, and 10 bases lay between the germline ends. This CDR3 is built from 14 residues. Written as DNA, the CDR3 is TGTGCCTGGAGTGTCGCAGTTTTAAACACTGAAGCTTTCTTT. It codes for CAWSVAVLNTEAFF. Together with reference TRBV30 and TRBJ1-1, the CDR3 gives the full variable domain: SQTIHQWPATLVQPVGSPLSLECTVEGTSNPNLYWYRQAAGRGLQLLFYSVGIGQISSEVPQNLSASRPQDRQFILSSKKLLLSDSGFYLCAWSVAVLNTEAFFGQGTRLTVV.

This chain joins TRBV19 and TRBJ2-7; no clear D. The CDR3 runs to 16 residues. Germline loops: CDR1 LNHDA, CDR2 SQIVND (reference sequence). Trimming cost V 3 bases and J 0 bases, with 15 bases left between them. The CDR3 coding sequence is TGTGCCAGTAGTATGCTGTCCGGGTCCCACTCCTACGAGCAGTACTTC. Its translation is CASSMLSGSHSYEQYF.

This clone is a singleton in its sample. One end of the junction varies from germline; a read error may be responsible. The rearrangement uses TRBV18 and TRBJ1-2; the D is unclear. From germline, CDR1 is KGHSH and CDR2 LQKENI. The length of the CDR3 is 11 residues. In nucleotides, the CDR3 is TGTGCCAGCTCACCAGGATCGGGAGGCATCTTC. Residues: CASSPGSGGIF.

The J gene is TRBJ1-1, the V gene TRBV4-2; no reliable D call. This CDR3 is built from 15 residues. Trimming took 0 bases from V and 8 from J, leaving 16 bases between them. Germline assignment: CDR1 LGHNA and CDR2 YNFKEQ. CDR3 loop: CASSQDITGWSEAFF. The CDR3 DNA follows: TGTGCCAGCAGCCAAGACATTACCGGGTGGAGCGAAGCTTTCTTT.

This CDR3 is CASSLWGGSTDTQYF. The CDR3 DNA follows: TGTGCCAGCAGCCTATGGGGGGGAAGCACAGATACGCAGTATTTT. V gene TRBV11-2 combines with J gene TRBJ2-3, with 7 bases identical to TRBD2. Germline trimming cut 5 bases from V and 0 bases from J; bases unmatched to any gene: 5. Germline CDR1 is SGHAT and CDR2 is FQNNGV. The CDR3 runs 15 residues.

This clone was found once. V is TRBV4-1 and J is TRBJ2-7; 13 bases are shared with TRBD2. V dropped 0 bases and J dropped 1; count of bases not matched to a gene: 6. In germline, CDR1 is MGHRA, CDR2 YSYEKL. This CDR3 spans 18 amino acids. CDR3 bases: TGCGCCAGCAGCCAAGAGACTAGCGGGGGGCCCTTATCCTACGAGCAGTACGTC. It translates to CASSQETSGGPLSYEQYV.

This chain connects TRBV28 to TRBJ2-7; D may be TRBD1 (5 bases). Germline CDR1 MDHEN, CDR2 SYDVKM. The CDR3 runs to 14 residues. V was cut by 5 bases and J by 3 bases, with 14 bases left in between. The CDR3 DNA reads TGTGCCAGCAGTACGGACACCAAAAACTACGAGCAGTACGTC. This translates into CASSTDTKNYEQYV.

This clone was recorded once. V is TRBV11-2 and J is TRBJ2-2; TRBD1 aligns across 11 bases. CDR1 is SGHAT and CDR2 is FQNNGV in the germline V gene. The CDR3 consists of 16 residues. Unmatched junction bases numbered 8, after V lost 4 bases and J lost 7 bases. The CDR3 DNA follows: TGTGCCAGCAGCTCCCTGGACAGGGGGCAAAACGGGGAGCTGTTTTTT. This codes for CASSSLDRGQNGELFF.

The CDR3 here is CASSLRDWNNEQFF. CDR3 sequence (DNA): TGTGCCAGCAGTTTAAGGGACTGGAACAATGAGCAGTTCTTC. The rearrangement joins TRBV27 to TRBJ2-1; D possibly corresponds to TRBD2 (6 bases). CDR1 is MNHEY, CDR2 SMNVEV, per germline (reference sequence). This CDR3 has 14 amino acids. The V end was cut by 2 bases, the J end by 5 bases, with 10 bases between.

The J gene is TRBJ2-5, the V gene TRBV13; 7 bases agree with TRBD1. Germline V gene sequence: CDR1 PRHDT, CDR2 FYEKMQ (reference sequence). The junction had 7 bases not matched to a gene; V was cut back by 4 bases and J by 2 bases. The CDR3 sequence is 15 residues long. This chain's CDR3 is CASSWYRGGQETQYF. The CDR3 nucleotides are TGTGCCAGCAGCTGGTACAGGGGTGGGCAAGAGACCCAGTACTTC.